This T cell receptor beta chain emerged from a study of T cell repertoires in cytomegalovirus infection (dated by TCRdb to 2018 to 2020). General notes on the study: Donor HLA type was relevant to the analysis, as public TCR beta signatures indicated carriage of CMV infection together with the matching HLA type.

Sequencing relied on an Illumina HiSeq 1500. TCRdb's own reprocessing of the public reads used fastp at Q25 and MiXCR and kept productive beta chains. Rows with one shared CDR3 protein collapse into an entry with the most common genes and DNA. The sample has over 100,000 distinct CDR3 sequences on record, around 10% of them singletons. The top ten clonotypes cover approximately 33% of the sample. Beyond this particular receptor, the publication reports: Carriers of CMV infection plus the relevant HLA type were discriminated by the cumulative frequency of public TCR beta family members in the study cohort and in an independent roughly 340-donor cohort. In the ex vivo response, HLA-C-restricted CMV-specific TCR beta clonotypes were dominant, and in two of eight donors the single most frequent clonotype came from this HLA-C-restricted group.

This clonotype occurred many times. The clone's antigen remains unknown. Base qualities are missing; no much larger clone stands one base away. The sequenced material came from PBMCs, sequenced either directly or after in vitro stimulation (not recorded which). The receptor's source is a human donor in good health (CMV status not recorded). Some clones in this sample may be carry-over from other donors' samples.

The CDR3 protein sequence reads: CASSPGGLDSPLHF. The DNA sequence reads TGTGCCAGCAGCCCGGGGGGGTTGGATTCACCCCTCCACTTT. The chain is encoded by TRBV7-6 joined to TRBJ1-6, with TRBD1 as a weak D call on 5 bases. Reading from cysteine to phenylalanine, the CDR3 counts 14 amino acids. Only the CDR3 DNA stays, 42 bases, in frame from base 1. V loses 5 bases, J loses 8 bases, and the germline ends lie 13 bases apart. CDR1 and CDR2 (SGHVS, FNYEAQ) derive from the germline V gene.